These T cell receptor beta chains were read from a single sample in a study of blood T cell repertoires in COVID-19. Assay: immunoSEQ multiplex PCR; the TCRdb copy retains only in-frame clones and omits some. The repertoire has 55,000 to 70,000 clones, roughly 86% of them found once; the top ten carry over 4%. Specimen: peripheral blood. Receptors originate from a man aged 45-60 years with acute or convalescent COVID-19. The CDR3 runs from the conserved cysteine through the conserved F or W. The order of the fields is D gene, V gene, J gene, clone size, CDR3 DNA, CDR3 protein. The D gene is left open where the match is weak. A row's size may be missing; if present it is once, few, many or a size class.

d_gene: NA; v_gene: TRBV19; j_gene: TRBJ2-1; abundance: once; CDR3nt: TGTGCCAGTAGTATAGCTCGTTTGGAGAGCGGTGGCTCCTACAATGAGCAGTTCTTC; CDR3aa: CASSIARLESGGSYNEQFF
d_gene: TRBD2; v_gene: TRBV10-3; j_gene: TRBJ2-7; abundance: few; CDR3nt: TGTGCCGCCTCTAGCGGGAGTTTAGTGACCTACGAGCAGTACTTC; CDR3aa: CAASSGSLVTYEQYF
d_gene: NA; v_gene: TRBV24-1; j_gene: TRBJ1-2; abundance: NA; CDR3nt: TGTGCCGGTTTCGGTCCCTATGGCTACACCTTC; CDR3aa: CAGFGPYGYTF
d_gene: TRBD2; v_gene: TRBV5-1; j_gene: TRBJ2-3; abundance: NA; CDR3nt: TGCGCCAGCAGCTTGGTTGGGCTAGCGGGGGGAAGCACAGATACGCAGTATTTT; CDR3aa: CASSLVGLAGGSTDTQYF
d_gene: NA; v_gene: TRBV10-2; j_gene: TRBJ2-2; abundance: NA; CDR3nt: TGCGCCAGCTATGCGGTATTCACCGGGGAGCTGTTTTTT; CDR3aa: CASYAVFTGELFF
d_gene: TRBD1; v_gene: TRBV4-1; j_gene: TRBJ2-2; abundance: NA; CDR3nt: TGCGCCAGCAGCCAACGACAGGGCCCGGGCACCGGGGAGCTGTTTTTT; CDR3aa: CASSQRQGPGTGELFF
d_gene: TRBD1; v_gene: TRBV11-3; j_gene: TRBJ2-1; abundance: NA; CDR3nt: TGTGCCAGCAGCCAAGGGGGCACCTACAATGAGCAGTTCTTC; CDR3aa: CASSQGGTYNEQFF
d_gene: NA; v_gene: TRBV7-2; j_gene: TRBJ2-1; abundance: NA; CDR3nt: TGTGCCGTCCCAGAAGGGGCCGAGACGTGGGGTGAGCAGTTCTTC; CDR3aa: CAVPEGAETWGEQFF
d_gene: NA; v_gene: TRBV7-3; j_gene: TRBJ2-1; abundance: NA; CDR3nt: TGTGCCAGCAGCCCCGGGTGGCCAAGCTCCTACAATGAGCAGTTCTTC; CDR3aa: CASSPGWPSSYNEQFF
d_gene: NA; v_gene: TRBV3-1/TRBV3-2; j_gene: TRBJ1-6; abundance: NA; CDR3nt: TGTGCCAGCAGCCTCCTCGGGGCCCTCCACTTT; CDR3aa: CASSLLGALHF
d_gene: TRBD1; v_gene: TRBV14; j_gene: TRBJ2-7; abundance: NA; CDR3nt: TGTGCCAGCAGCCCTATTGAATGGCAGGGGGCGAGGGAGCAGTACTTC; CDR3aa: CASSPIEWQGAREQYF
d_gene: NA; v_gene: TRBV7-2; j_gene: TRBJ2-7; abundance: NA; CDR3nt: TGTGCCAGCAGGCAACGGGGGAGCACCTACGAGCAGTACTTC; CDR3aa: CASRQRGSTYEQYF
d_gene: NA; v_gene: TRBV29-1; j_gene: TRBJ2-1; abundance: NA; CDR3nt: TGCAGCGTTGCCGGGATAGAGCGGCAGGGGGGATACAATGAGCAGTTCTTC; CDR3aa: CSVAGIERQGGYNEQFF
d_gene: NA; v_gene: TRBV6-5; j_gene: TRBJ2-5; abundance: NA; CDR3nt: TGTGCCACCCGGGAAGAGACCCAGTACTTC; CDR3aa: CATREETQYF
d_gene: TRBD1; v_gene: TRBV9; j_gene: TRBJ2-2; abundance: NA; CDR3nt: TGTGCCAGCAGTCCCGGACAGGGAGGTACCGGGGAGCTGTTTTTT; CDR3aa: CASSPGQGGTGELFF
d_gene: TRBD1; v_gene: TRBV6-1; j_gene: TRBJ2-1; abundance: NA; CDR3nt: TGTGCCAGCAGTGACGGGACAGGGTCTTACAATGAGCAGTTCTTC; CDR3aa: CASSDGTGSYNEQFF
d_gene: NA; v_gene: TRBV9; j_gene: TRBJ2-7; abundance: NA; CDR3nt: TGTGCCAGCAGCGGACCTGGAGGGTCCTACGAGCAGTACTTC; CDR3aa: CASSGPGGSYEQYF
d_gene: NA; v_gene: TRBV10-3; j_gene: TRBJ1-6; abundance: NA; CDR3nt: TGTGCCATCAGCGCTACAGGTAATTCACCCCTCCACTTT; CDR3aa: CAISATGNSPLHF
d_gene: NA; v_gene: TRBV10-2; j_gene: TRBJ1-2; abundance: NA; CDR3nt: TGCGCCAGCAGTGAGACAGCTAACTATGGCTACACCTTC; CDR3aa: CASSETANYGYTF
d_gene: NA; v_gene: TRBV27; j_gene: TRBJ2-3; abundance: NA; CDR3nt: TGTGCCAGCAGTTTATCCTGGGGGCGGGGCACAGATACGCAGTATTTT; CDR3aa: CASSLSWGRGTDTQYF
d_gene: TRBD1; v_gene: TRBV9; j_gene: TRBJ1-4; abundance: NA; CDR3nt: TGTGCCAGCAGCGTAGAGACAGGGGAGGAAACTAATGAAAAACTGTTTTTT; CDR3aa: CASSVETGEETNEKLFF
d_gene: TRBD1; v_gene: TRBV27; j_gene: TRBJ2-7; abundance: medium-sized; CDR3nt: TGTGCCAGCAGTCCCCGGACAGGGTCCTACGAGCAGTACTTC; CDR3aa: CASSPRTGSYEQYF
d_gene: NA; v_gene: TRBV29-1; j_gene: TRBJ2-2; abundance: NA; CDR3nt: TGCAGCGTTGAAGAGGCTGGGCTCCAGACCGGGGAGCTGTTTTTT; CDR3aa: CSVEEAGLQTGELFF
d_gene: TRBD2; v_gene: TRBV4-2; j_gene: TRBJ2-2; abundance: NA; CDR3nt: TGTGCCAGCAGCCCCCGGGGGAGGGGACCCGGAGGGACCGGGGAGCTGTTTTTT; CDR3aa: CASSPRGRGPGGTGELFF
d_gene: NA; v_gene: TRBV4-1; j_gene: TRBJ2-7; abundance: NA; CDR3nt: TGCGCCAGCAGCCAAGTGGGCCCCTACGAGCAGTACTTC; CDR3aa: CASSQVGPYEQYF
d_gene: TRBD1; v_gene: TRBV5-4; j_gene: TRBJ1-4; abundance: NA; CDR3nt: TGTGCCAGCAGCTCACCGGGACAGCCGAATGAAAAACTGTTTTTT; CDR3aa: CASSSPGQPNEKLFF
d_gene: NA; v_gene: TRBV2; j_gene: TRBJ2-5; abundance: NA; CDR3nt: TGTGCCAGCAGTGAGTTCTCCTACGAGACCCAGTACTTC; CDR3aa: CASSEFSYETQYF
d_gene: NA; v_gene: TRBV24-1; j_gene: TRBJ1-5; abundance: NA; CDR3nt: TGTGCCACCAGTGAACAAGACTCAACTGATCAACCCCAGCATTTT; CDR3aa: CATSEQDSTDQPQHF
d_gene: NA; v_gene: TRBV5-6; j_gene: TRBJ1-3; abundance: NA; CDR3nt: TGTGCCAGCAGCCCTCAGGGCGGAAACACCATATATTTT; CDR3aa: CASSPQGGNTIYF
d_gene: NA; v_gene: TRBV5-6; j_gene: TRBJ1-6; abundance: NA; CDR3nt: TGTGCCAGCAGCTTGGTAGGGGTGAATTCACCCCTCCACTTT; CDR3aa: CASSLVGVNSPLHF
d_gene: NA; v_gene: TRBV12-3/TRBV12-4; j_gene: TRBJ2-1; abundance: NA; CDR3nt: TGTGCCAGCAGTTTGCGGAGCCTCGGTGAGCAGTTCTTC; CDR3aa: CASSLRSLGEQFF
d_gene: TRBD1; v_gene: TRBV10-2; j_gene: TRBJ2-7; abundance: NA; CDR3nt: TGCGCCAGCAGGACAGGGGCCCATGTCTCCTACGAGCAGTACTTC; CDR3aa: CASRTGAHVSYEQYF
d_gene: NA; v_gene: TRBV30; j_gene: TRBJ1-2; abundance: NA; CDR3nt: TGTGCCTGGAGTGTCTGGGGCTTCGGCGGCTACACCTTC; CDR3aa: CAWSVWGFGGYTF
d_gene: TRBD1; v_gene: TRBV5-5; j_gene: TRBJ2-7; abundance: NA; CDR3nt: TGTGCCAGCAGCTTGGAACAGGGGCGCGAGCAGTACTTC; CDR3aa: CASSLEQGREQYF
d_gene: NA; v_gene: TRBV10-3; j_gene: TRBJ1-6; abundance: few; CDR3nt: TGTGCCATCAGAGGACGGGAGGGTTCACCCCTCCACTTT; CDR3aa: CAIRGREGSPLHF
d_gene: TRBD1; v_gene: TRBV9; j_gene: TRBJ2-7; abundance: NA; CDR3nt: TGTGCCAGCAGCCCCCAGGAGGGACAGGTCTACGAGCAGTACTTC; CDR3aa: CASSPQEGQVYEQYF
d_gene: TRBD1; v_gene: TRBV6-5; j_gene: TRBJ2-1; abundance: NA; CDR3nt: TGTGCCAGCAGTTACCCCACAGGGGGTGAGCAGTTCTTC; CDR3aa: CASSYPTGGEQFF
d_gene: NA; v_gene: TRBV6-5; j_gene: TRBJ1-1; abundance: NA; CDR3nt: TGTGCCAGCACCGGGCAGGGCTACACTGAAGCTTTCTTT; CDR3aa: CASTGQGYTEAFF
d_gene: NA; v_gene: TRBV6-1; j_gene: TRBJ1-2; abundance: few; CDR3nt: TGTGCCAGCAGTGAAGGGGGGGGCGTGGATGGCTACACCTTC; CDR3aa: CASSEGGGVDGYTF
d_gene: NA; v_gene: TRBV7-2; j_gene: TRBJ2-7; abundance: NA; CDR3nt: TGTGCCAGCAGCTTAGTGGGCCGTCCCCACGAGCAGTACTTC; CDR3aa: CASSLVGRPHEQYF
d_gene: NA; v_gene: TRBV2; j_gene: TRBJ1-2; abundance: NA; CDR3nt: TGTGCCAGCGCGGGCTATGGCTACACCTTC; CDR3aa: CASAGYGYTF
d_gene: TRBD2; v_gene: TRBV18; j_gene: TRBJ2-5; abundance: NA; CDR3nt: TGTGCCAGCTCACGAGCGGGAGGGGCCCAAGAGACCCAGTACTTC; CDR3aa: CASSRAGGAQETQYF
d_gene: TRBD1; v_gene: TRBV10-3; j_gene: TRBJ1-1; abundance: NA; CDR3nt: TGTGCCGCACAACAGGGGGCGAACACTGAAGCTTTCTTT; CDR3aa: CAAQQGANTEAFF
d_gene: NA; v_gene: TRBV9; j_gene: TRBJ2-1; abundance: NA; CDR3nt: TGTGCCAGCAGCGTAGGTCAGGACAGATTCTACAATGAGCAGTTCTTC; CDR3aa: CASSVGQDRFYNEQFF
d_gene: TRBD1; v_gene: TRBV5-6; j_gene: TRBJ1-1; abundance: NA; CDR3nt: TGTGCCAGCAGGTCCTTAGGGGGCGATCACACTGAAGCTTTCTTT; CDR3aa: CASRSLGGDHTEAFF